The next 20 T cell receptor beta chains were all read from a single sample in a study of read filtering for tumor transcriptome and immune sequencing. Molecular barcoded adaptors covering alpha/delta and beta/gamma chains were used on approximately 400 ng RNA. TCRdb fed the reads into MiXCR, producing one record per CDR3 protein. The sample has fewer than 7,000 distinct CDR3 sequences, around 20% seen once. The sequencing sample was made of a population of CD138-negative cells sorted from bone marrow. The receptors here all came from a donor at least 40 years old with multiple myeloma.

This clonotype was observed many times. V and J are TRBV30 and TRBJ2-5; TRBD1 matches at 11 bases. The CDR3 contains 18 residues. Losses at the gene ends were 2 bases for V and 2 bases for J; bases not matched to a gene: 13. Germline V lookup: CDR1 GTSNPN, CDR2 SVGIG (reference sequence). This CDR3 reads CAWSRLVGTGGGQETQYF. The CDR3 DNA follows: TGTGCCTGGAGTCGCCTTGTAGGGACAGGGGGTGGACAAGAGACCCAGTACTTC.

Of note for this clonotype: At one end, the junction sequence differs from germline, possibly due to a read error. V and J are TRBV6-1 and TRBJ1-4, with D maybe TRBD1 (5 bases). Germline V lookup: CDR1 MNHNS, CDR2 SASEGT. This CDR3 comprises 18 residues. CDR3 sequence reads: CASSEYWRQSATNERLFF. CDR3 sequence (DNA): TGTGCCAGCAGTGAGTATTGGAGACAGAGTGCAACTAATGAAAGACTGTTTTTT.

This clonotype was observed at least ten times. The J gene is TRBJ2-5, the V gene TRBV6-1; D gene uncertain. Germline values: CDR1 MNHNS, CDR2 SASEGT. V was clipped by 7 bases and J by 5 bases, with 8 bases between them. CDR3 length: 11 amino acids. CDR3 coding DNA: TGTGCCAGCACTATACGTGAGACCCAGTACTTC. Encoded protein: CASTIRETQYF.

This clonotype was counted ten times or more. The chain combines TRBV7-3 with TRBJ2-1, with 8 bases fitting TRBD1. From germline, CDR1 is SGHTA and CDR2 FQGTGA. V shed 2 bases, J shed 9 bases, and the junction held 15 bases outside the gene matches. The CDR3 spans 17 residues. CDR3 nucleotide sequence: TGTGCCAGCAGCTTAGGTGTCACGGGGACAGGTTTTAGTGAGCAGTTCTTC. It encodes CASSLGVTGTGFSEQFF. Supplemented by reference TRBV7-3 and TRBJ2-1, the full variable domain reads GAGVSQTPSNKVTEKGKYVELRCDPISGHTALYWYRQSLGQGPEFLIYFQGTGAADDSGLPNDRFFAVRPEGSVSTLKIQRTERGDSAVYLCASSLGVTGTGFSEQFFGPGTRLTVL.

This clonotype turned up a few times. This may come from a read error, since a much larger clone is one base off. The V gene is TRBV4-2, the J gene TRBJ2-5; maybe TRBD1 (5 bases). Germline V gives CDR1 LGHNA, CDR2 YNFKEQ. CDR3 length equals 14 residues. As DNA, the CDR3 is TGTGCCAGCAGCCACGGTAGGGGCGGAGAGACCCAGTGCTTC. Amino acid sequence: CASSHGRGGETQCF.

This clonotype has a count of ten or more. The CDR3 is CASSSAGGSTYEQYF. DNA of the CDR3: TGTGCCAGCAGCTCAGCGGGGGGATCGACGTACGAGCAGTACTTC. The chain carries TRBV3-1 and TRBJ2-7, with 9 bases identical to TRBD2. CDR3 size: 15 residues. Germline values: CDR1 LGHDT, CDR2 YNNKEL (reference sequence). Trimming took 5 bases from V and 4 from J; bases not matched to a gene: 9.

As for this clonotype: One junction end does not reproduce the germline sequence, and a read error may be involved. V usage is TRBV11-1 and J usage is TRBJ2-2; possible D gene TRBD2, 5 bases. Germline V gene sequence: CDR1 SGHAT, CDR2 FQDESV (reference sequence). The CDR3 has 12 amino acids. CDR3 residues: CASSLSTGELSF. The DNA for the CDR3 is TGTGCCAGCAGCCTATCCACCGGGGAGCTGTCTTTT.

A remark on this clonotype: Given the absence of the conserved phenylalanine or tryptophan at the CDR3 end, a read error is likely. This chain uses TRBV24-1 with TRBJ2-5; 11 nucleotides align to TRBD2. This CDR3 has 14 residues. The germline V gene encodes CDR1 KGHDR and CDR2 SFDVKD. The CDR3 DNA reads TGTGCCACCAGGGGGACTAGCGGTCAAGAGTCCCAGTACCTC. Its protein is CATRGTSGQESQYL.

This clonotype was counted at least ten times. CDR3 nucleotide sequence: TGTGCCACCAATAGGGTCAGGACCTCAGATACGCAGTATTTT. This encodes CATNRVRTSDTQYF. This chain connects TRBV24-1 to TRBJ2-3, with D hard to call. The CDR3 spans 14 residues. V dropped 8 bases and J dropped 4 bases, with 15 bases sitting between them. Looked up from germline, CDR1 is KGHDR and CDR2 is SFDVKD.

This clonotype is labeled as medium-sized. The chain couples TRBV7-9 to TRBJ2-3; no reliable D call. Trimming pared 8 bases from V and 0 bases from J, leaving 15 bases between. Germline values: CDR1 SEHNR, CDR2 FQNEAQ (reference sequence). There are 15 residues in the CDR3. The CDR3: CASYPVSTSTDTQYF. The CDR3 nucleotides read TGTGCCAGCTACCCGGTTTCGACTAGCACAGATACGCAGTATTTT.

As concerns this clonotype: Because it lacks the conserved phenylalanine or tryptophan at the end, this CDR3 is likely a read error. The V and J genes are TRBV4-1 and TRBJ1-1, with D hard to call. Germline CDR1 and CDR2: MGHRA and YSYEKL. This CDR3 is built from 16 residues. CDR3 sequence (DNA): TGCGCCAGCAGCCAAGATTCGAGGTTTAGGGCTACTGAGGCTTTCTTA. Its translation is CASSQDSRFRATEAFL.

This clonotype was observed many times. The chain has TRBV30 and TRBJ1-1; 7 nucleotides align to TRBD1. V lost 3 bases and J lost 1; bases outside the gene matches: 8. The CDR3 covers 15 residues. In germline, CDR1 is GTSNPN, CDR2 SVGIG (reference sequence). The CDR3 sequence is CAWSFVGTANTEAFF. The CDR3 region has the DNA TGTGCCTGGAGCTTCGTTGGGACAGCGAACACTGAAGCTTTCTTT.

This clonotype qualifies as medium-sized. This chain joins TRBV7-3 and TRBJ2-2; unclear D gene. Trimming shortened V by 5 bases and J by 7 bases, and 14 bases separated the two germline ends. The CDR3 sequence is 14 residues long. Germline V gives CDR1 SGHTA, CDR2 FQGTGA. As DNA, the CDR3 is TGTGCCAGCAGCCAGAACGGTCTGGGCGGGGAGCTGTTTTTT. This translates into CASSQNGLGGELFF.

This clonotype was found many times. The rearrangement joins TRBV4-2 to TRBJ2-3; D not resolved. Trimming took off 0 bases at V and 3 bases at J, with 10 bases between the two ends. The CDR3 length is 15 residues. CDR1 is LGHNA and CDR2 is YNFKEQ in the germline V gene. This CDR3 reads CASSQDGVRTDTQYF. In nucleotides, the CDR3 is TGTGCCAGCAGCCAAGACGGCGTAAGGACAGATACGCAGTATTTT.

This clonotype is termed medium-sized. The V gene is TRBV4-1, the J gene TRBJ1-5; the D is unclear. Germline CDR1 MGHRA, CDR2 YSYEKL. The CDR3 loop spans 15 amino acids. V lost 4 bases and J 3 bases, leaving 13 bases between the germline ends. The chain's CDR3 is CASSRLVGSNQPQHF. The CDR3 DNA follows: TGCGCCAGCAGCCGCCTGGTGGGGTCCAATCAGCCCCAGCATTTT.

The sample holds many counts of this clonotype. The CDR3: CSARSGNTDTQYF. CDR3 bases: TGCAGTGCCCGGAGCGGGAACACAGATACGCAGTATTTT. The chain has TRBV20-1 and TRBJ2-3; 7 nucleotides agree with TRBD2. Germline V CDR1 and CDR2: DFQATT, SNEGSKA (reference sequence). CDR3 length equals 13 residues. J was trimmed by 2 bases and V by 6 bases; bases with no gene match: 5.

This clonotype was detected many times. One base away lies a much larger clone, so this may be a sequencing read error. The J gene is TRBJ2-3, the V gene TRBV12-3 or TRBV12-4, with 13 positions matching TRBD2. The CDR3 has 16 residues. The CDR3 region is CASSSWTSGSTDTRYF. The CDR3, as DNA: TGTGCCAGCAGTTCTTGGACTAGCGGGAGCACAGATACGCGGTATTTT.

This clonotype counts as medium-sized. This rearrangement joins TRBV4-1 to TRBJ1-4; no reliable D call. V lost 4 bases to trimming and J lost 1 base, with 13 bases between them. The germline V gene has CDR1 MGHRA and CDR2 YSYEKL. CDR3 length: 16 amino acids. CDR3 loop: CASSPGVVGTNEKLFF. The CDR3 DNA reads as TGCGCCAGCAGCCCAGGAGTGGTCGGAACTAATGAAAAACTGTTTTTT.

V and J are TRBV20-1 and TRBJ2-7; possible D gene TRBD2, 5 bases. The CDR3 length is 14 residues. Trimming took 6 bases from V and 3 from J, leaving 18 bases between them. Germline lookup yields CDR1 DFQATT and CDR2 SNEGSKA (reference sequence). CDR3 bases: TGCAGTGCACATGGCCTAGCCCCAAACTACGAGCAGTACTTC. Protein: CSAHGLAPNYEQYF.

This clonotype was found many times. The chain couples TRBV12-3 or TRBV12-4 to TRBJ1-4, with a tentative D call TRBD1 (5 bases). Trimming took 1 base from V and 8 from J, leaving 23 bases between them. CDR3 length: 18 residues. The CDR3 loop reads CASSLDAFPGAILEKLFF. For the CDR3, the DNA is TGTGCCAGCAGTTTAGACGCTTTTCCCGGGGCTATTCTAGAAAAACTGTTTTTT.